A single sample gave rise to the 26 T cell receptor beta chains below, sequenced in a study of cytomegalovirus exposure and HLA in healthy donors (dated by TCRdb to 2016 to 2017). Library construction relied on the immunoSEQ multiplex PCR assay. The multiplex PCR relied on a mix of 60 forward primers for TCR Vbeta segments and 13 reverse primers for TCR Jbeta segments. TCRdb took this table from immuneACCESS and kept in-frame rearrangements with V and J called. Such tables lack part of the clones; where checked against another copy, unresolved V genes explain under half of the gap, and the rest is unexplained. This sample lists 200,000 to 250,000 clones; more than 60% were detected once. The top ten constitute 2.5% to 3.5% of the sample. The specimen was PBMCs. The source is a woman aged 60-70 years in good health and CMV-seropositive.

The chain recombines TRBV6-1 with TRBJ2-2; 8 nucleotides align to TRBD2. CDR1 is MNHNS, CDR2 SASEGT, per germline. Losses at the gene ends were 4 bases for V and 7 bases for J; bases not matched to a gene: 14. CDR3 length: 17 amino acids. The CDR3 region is CASSGRYSGTGGGELFF. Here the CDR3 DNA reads TGTGCCAGCAGTGGGAGATATAGCGGGACGGGTGGCGGGGAGCTGTTTTTT.

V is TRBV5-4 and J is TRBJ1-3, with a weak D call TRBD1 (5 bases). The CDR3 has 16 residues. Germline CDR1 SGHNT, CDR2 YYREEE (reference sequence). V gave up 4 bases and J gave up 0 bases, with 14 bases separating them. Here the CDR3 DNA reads TGTGCCAGCAGCCCGGGACTGTCGATCTCTGGAAACACCATATATTTT. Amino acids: CASSPGLSISGNTIYF. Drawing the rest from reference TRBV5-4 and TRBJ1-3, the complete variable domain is ETGVTQSPTHLIKTRGQQVTLRCSSQSGHNTVSWYQQALGQGPQFIFQYYREEENGRGNFPPRFSGLQFPNYSSELNVNALELDDSALYLCASSPGLSISGNTIYFGEGSWLTVV.

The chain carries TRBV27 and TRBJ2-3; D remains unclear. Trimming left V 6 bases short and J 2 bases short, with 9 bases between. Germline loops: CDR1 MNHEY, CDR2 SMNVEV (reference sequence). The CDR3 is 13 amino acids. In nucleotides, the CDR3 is TGTGCCAGCAGGCTGGGCCTCACAGATACGCAGTATTTT. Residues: CASRLGLTDTQYF.

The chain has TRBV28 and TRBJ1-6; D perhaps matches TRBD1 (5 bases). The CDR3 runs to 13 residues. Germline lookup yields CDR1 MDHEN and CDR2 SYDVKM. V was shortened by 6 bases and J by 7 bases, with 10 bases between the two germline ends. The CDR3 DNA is TGTGCCAGCAGGACGACAGCAAATTCACCCCTCCACTTT. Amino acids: CASRTTANSPLHF.

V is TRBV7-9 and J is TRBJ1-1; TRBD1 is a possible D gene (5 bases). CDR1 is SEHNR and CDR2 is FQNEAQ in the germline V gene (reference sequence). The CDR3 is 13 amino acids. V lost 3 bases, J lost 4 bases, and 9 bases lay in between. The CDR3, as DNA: TGTGCCAGCAGCTTTGGGGGGGGCACTGAAGCTTTCTTT. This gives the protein CASSFGGGTEAFF.

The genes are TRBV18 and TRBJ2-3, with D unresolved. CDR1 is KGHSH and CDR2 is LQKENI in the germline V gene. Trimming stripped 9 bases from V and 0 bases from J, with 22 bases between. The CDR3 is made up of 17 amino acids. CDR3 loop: CASSPFGGALSTDTQYF. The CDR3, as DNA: TGTGCCAGTTCCCCTTTCGGCGGCGCCCTTAGCACAGATACGCAGTATTTT.

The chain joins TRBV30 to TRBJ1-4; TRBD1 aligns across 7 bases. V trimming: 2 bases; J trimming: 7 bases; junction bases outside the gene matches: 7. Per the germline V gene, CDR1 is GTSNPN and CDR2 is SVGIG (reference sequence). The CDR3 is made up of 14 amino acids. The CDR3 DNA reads TGTGCCTGGAGTATCAGGGGGGCCGGTGAAAAACTGTTTTTT. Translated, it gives CAWSIRGAGEKLFF. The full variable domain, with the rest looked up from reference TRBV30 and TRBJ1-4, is SQTIHQWPATLVQPVGSPLSLECTVEGTSNPNLYWYRQAAGRGLQLLFYSVGIGQISSEVPQNLSASRPQDRQFILSSKKLLLSDSGFYLCAWSIRGAGEKLFFGSGTQLSVL.

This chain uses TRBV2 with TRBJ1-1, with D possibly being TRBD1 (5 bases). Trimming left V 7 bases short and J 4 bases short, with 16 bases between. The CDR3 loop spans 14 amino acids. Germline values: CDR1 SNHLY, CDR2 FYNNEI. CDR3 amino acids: CASIATQGITEAFF. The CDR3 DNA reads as TGTGCCAGCATCGCGACCCAGGGTATCACTGAAGCTTTCTTT.

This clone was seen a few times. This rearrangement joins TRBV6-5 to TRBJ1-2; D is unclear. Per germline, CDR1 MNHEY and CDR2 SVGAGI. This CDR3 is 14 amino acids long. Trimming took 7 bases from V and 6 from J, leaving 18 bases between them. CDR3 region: CASTLSGGLNGYTF. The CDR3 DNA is TGTGCCAGCACTCTCTCAGGAGGGTTGAATGGCTACACCTTC.

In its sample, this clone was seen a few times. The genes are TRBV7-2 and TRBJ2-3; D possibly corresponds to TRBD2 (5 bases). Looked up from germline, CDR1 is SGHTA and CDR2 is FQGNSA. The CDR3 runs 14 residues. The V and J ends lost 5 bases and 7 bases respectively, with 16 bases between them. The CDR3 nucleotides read TGTGCCAGCAGCCGTGACGCCAGCGGAAATACGCAGTATTTT. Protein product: CASSRDASGNTQYF. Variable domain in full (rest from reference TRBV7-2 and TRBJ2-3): GAGVSQSPSNKVTEKGKDVELRCDPISGHTALYWYRQSLGQGLEFLIYFQGNSAPDKSGLPSDRFSAERTGGSVSTLTIQRTQQEDSAVYLCASSRDASGNTQYFGPGTRLTVL.

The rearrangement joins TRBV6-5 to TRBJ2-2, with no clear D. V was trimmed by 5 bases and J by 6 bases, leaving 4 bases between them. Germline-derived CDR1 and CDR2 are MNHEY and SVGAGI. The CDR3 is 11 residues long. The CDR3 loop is CASSRAGELFF. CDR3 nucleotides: TGTGCCAGCAGTAGAGCCGGGGAGCTGTTTTTT.

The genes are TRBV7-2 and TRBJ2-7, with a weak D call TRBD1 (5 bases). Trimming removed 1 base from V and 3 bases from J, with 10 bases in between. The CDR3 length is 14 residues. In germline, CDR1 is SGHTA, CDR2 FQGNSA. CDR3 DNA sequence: TGTGCCAGCAGCTTAGGTAGGGGTCTCTACGAGCAGTACTTC. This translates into CASSLGRGLYEQYF.

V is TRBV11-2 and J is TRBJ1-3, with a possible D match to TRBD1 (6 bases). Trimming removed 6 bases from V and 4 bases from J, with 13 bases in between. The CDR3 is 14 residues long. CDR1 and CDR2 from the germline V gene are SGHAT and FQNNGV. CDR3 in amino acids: CASRHTGLGNTIYF. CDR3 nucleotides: TGTGCCAGCAGACATACAGGGTTAGGAAACACCATATATTTT.

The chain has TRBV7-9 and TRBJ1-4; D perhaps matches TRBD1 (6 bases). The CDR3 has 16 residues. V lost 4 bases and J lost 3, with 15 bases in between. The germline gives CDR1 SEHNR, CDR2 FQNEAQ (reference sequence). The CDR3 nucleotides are TGTGCCAGCAGCTACCATTCAGGGGTTTCTAATGAAAAACTGTTTTTT. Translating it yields CASSYHSGVSNEKLFF.

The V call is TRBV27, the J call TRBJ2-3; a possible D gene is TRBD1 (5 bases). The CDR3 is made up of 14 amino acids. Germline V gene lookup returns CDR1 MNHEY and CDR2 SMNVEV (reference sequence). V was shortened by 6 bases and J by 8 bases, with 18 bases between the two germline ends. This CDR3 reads CASSLFLGEFTQYF. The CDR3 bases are TGTGCCAGCAGCCTATTCCTAGGGGAATTTACGCAGTATTTT.

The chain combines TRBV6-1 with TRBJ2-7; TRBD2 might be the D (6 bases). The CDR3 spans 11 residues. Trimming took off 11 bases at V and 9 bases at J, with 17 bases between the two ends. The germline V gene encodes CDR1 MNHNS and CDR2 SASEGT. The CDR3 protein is CAADVGGRQYF. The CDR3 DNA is TGTGCCGCGGACGTCGGGGGACGGCAGTACTTC.

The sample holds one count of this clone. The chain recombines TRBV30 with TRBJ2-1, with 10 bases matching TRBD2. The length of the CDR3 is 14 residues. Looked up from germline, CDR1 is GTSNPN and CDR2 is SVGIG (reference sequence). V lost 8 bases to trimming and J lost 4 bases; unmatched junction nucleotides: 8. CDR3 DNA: TGTGCCGGCGCTAGCGGGGGCGCGTACAATGAGCAGTTCTTC. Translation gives CAGASGGAYNEQFF.

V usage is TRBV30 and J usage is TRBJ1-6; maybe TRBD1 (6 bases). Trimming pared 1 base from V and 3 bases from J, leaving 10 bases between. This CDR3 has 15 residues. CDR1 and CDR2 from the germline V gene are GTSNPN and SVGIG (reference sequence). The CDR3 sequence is CAWSEGGFYNSPLHF. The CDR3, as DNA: TGTGCCTGGAGTGAAGGGGGATTCTATAATTCACCCCTCCACTTT.

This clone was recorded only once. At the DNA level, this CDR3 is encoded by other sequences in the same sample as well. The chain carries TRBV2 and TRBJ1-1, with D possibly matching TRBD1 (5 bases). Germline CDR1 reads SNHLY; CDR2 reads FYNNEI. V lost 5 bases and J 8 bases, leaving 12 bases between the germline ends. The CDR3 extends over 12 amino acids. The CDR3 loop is CASSLGATEAFF. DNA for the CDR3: TGTGCCAGCAGTTTAGGGGCCACCGAAGCTTTCTTT.

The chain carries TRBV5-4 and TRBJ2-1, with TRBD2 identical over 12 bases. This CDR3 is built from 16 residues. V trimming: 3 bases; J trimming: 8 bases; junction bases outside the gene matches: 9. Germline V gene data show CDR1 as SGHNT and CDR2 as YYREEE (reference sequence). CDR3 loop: CASSSSTSGRGHEQFF. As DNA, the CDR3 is TGTGCCAGCAGCTCCTCGACTAGCGGGAGAGGGCATGAGCAGTTCTTC.

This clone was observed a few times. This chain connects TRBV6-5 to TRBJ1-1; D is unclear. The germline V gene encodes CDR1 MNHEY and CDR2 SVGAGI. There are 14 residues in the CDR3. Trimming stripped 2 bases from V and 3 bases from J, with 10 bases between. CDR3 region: CASSYAGRDTEAFF. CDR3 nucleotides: TGTGCCAGCAGTTACGCGGGTCGGGACACTGAAGCTTTCTTT.

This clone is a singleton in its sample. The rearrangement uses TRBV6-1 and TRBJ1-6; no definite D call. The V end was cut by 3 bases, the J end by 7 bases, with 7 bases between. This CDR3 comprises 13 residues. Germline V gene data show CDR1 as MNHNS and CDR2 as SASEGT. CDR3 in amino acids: CASSEYTNSPLHF. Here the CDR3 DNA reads TGTGCCAGCAGTGAGTACACCAATTCACCCCTCCACTTT.

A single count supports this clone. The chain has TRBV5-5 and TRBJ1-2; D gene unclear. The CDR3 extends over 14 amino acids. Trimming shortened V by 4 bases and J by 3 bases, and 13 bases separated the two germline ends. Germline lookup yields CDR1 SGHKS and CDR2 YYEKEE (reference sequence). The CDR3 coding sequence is TGTGCCAGCAGCGAATACGGGATCGACTATGGCTACACCTTC. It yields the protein CASSEYGIDYGYTF. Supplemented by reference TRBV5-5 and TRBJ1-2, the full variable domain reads DAGVTQSPTHLIKTRGQQVTLRCSPISGHKSVSWYQQVLGQGPQFIFQYYEKEERGRGNFPDRFSARQFPNYSSELNVNALLLGDSALYLCASSEYGIDYGYTFGSGTRLTVV.

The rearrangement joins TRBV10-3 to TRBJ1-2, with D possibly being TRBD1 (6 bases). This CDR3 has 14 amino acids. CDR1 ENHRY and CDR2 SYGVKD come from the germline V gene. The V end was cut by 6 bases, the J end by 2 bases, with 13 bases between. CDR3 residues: CAISLQGLNYGYTF. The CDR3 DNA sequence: TGTGCCATCAGCCTACAGGGTTTAAACTATGGCTACACCTTC.

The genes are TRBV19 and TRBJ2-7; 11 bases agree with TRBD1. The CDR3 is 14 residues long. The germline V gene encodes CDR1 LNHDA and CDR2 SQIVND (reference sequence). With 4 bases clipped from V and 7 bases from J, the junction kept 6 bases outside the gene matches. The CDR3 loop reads CASSTQDRGREQYF. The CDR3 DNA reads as TGTGCCAGTAGTACCCAGGACAGGGGGCGAGAGCAGTACTTC.

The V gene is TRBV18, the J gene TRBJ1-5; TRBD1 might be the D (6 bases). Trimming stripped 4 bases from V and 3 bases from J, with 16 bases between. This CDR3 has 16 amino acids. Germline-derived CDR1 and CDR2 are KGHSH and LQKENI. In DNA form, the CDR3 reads TGTGCCAGCTCACTAACCCAACAGGGTACCAATCAGCCCCAGCATTTT. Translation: CASSLTQQGTNQPQHF.